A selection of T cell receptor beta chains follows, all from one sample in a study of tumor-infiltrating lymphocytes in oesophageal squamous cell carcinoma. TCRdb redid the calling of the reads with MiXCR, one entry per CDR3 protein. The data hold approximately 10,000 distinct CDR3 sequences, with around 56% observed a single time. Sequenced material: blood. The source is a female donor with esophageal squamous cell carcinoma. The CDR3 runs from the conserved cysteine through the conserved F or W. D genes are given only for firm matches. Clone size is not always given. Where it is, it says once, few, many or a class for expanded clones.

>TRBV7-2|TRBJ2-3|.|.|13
CASRSGGGDTQYF
TGTGCCAGCCGAAGCGGTGGGGGAGATACGCAGTATTTT
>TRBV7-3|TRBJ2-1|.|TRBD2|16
CASSLAGGSRGNEQFF
TGTGCCAGCAGCTTAGCGGGAGGGTCTCGGGGGAATGAGCAGTTCTTC
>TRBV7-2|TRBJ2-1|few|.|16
CASSLLGHGGYNEQFF
TGTGCCAGCAGCTTACTAGGGCACGGCGGGTACAATGAGCAGTTCTTC
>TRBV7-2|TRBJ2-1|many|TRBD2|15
CASSTRTSGYNEQFF
TGTGCCAGCAGCACCCGGACTAGCGGGTACAATGAGCAGTTCTTC
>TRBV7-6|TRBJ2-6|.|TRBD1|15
CASRSGQGVNSPLHF
TGTGCCAGCAGATCCGGACAGGGGGTTAATTCACCCCTCCACTTC
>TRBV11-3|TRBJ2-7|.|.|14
CASSLAERGDEQYF
TGTGCCAGCAGCTTAGCAGAGAGGGGGGACGAGCAGTACTTC
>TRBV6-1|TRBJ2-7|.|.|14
CASWAPGAVYEQYF
TGTGCCAGCTGGGCCCCGGGAGCGGTATACGAGCAGTACTTC
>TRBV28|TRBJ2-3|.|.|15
CASSSPGTKPDTQYF
TGTGCCAGCAGCAGCCCGGGGACCAAACCAGATACGCAGTATTTT
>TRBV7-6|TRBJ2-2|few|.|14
CASSLHTVTGELFF
TGTGCCAGCAGCTTACACACTGTCACCGGGGAGCTGTTTTTT
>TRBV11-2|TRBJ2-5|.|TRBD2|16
CASSSKKGLAQETQYF
TGTGCCAGCAGCTCCAAGAAAGGACTAGCCCAAGAGACCCAGTACTTC
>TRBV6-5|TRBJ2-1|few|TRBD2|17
CASSPRISGREDNEQFF
TGTGCCAGCAGTCCCCGTATTAGCGGGAGGGAAGACAATGAGCAGTTCTTC
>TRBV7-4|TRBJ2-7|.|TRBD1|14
CASSLGTGLNEQYF
TGTGCCAGCAGCTTAGGGACAGGGCTCAACGAGCAGTACTTC
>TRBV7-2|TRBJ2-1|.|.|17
CASSLNFVTRAYNEQFF
TGTGCCAGCAGCTTAAATTTTGTGACTAGGGCCTACAATGAGCAGTTCTTC
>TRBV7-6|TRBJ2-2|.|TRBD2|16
CASSLRAGGTTGELFF
TGTGCCAGCAGCTTAAGGGCGGGAGGAACGACCGGGGAGCTGTTTTTT
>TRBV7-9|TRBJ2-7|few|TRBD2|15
CASSSLAGEAYEQYF
TGTGCCAGCAGCTCGCTAGCGGGAGAAGCCTACGAGCAGTACTTC